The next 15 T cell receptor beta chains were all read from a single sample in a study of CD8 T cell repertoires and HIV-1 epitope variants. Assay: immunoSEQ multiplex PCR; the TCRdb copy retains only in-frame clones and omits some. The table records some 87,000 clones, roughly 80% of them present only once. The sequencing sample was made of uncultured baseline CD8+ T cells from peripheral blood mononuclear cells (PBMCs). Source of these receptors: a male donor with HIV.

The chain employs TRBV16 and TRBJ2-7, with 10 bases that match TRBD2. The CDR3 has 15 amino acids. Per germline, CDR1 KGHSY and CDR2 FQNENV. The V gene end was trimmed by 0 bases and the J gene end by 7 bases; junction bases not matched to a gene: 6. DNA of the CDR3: TGTGCCAGCAGCCAATCGGTCAGCGGGAGGGGGGAGCAGTACTTC. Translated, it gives CASSQSVSGRGEQYF.

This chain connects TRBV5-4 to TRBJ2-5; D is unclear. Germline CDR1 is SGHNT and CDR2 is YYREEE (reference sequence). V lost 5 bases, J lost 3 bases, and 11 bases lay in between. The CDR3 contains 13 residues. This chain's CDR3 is CASSRYTEETQYF. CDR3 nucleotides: TGTGCCAGCAGTCGCTATACAGAAGAGACCCAGTACTTC.

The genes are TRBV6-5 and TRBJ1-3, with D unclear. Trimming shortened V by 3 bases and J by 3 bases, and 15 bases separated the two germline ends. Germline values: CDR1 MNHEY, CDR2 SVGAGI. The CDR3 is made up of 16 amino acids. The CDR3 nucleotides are TGTGCCAGCAGTTATAAGGACCCTCGGGATGGAAACACCATATATTTT. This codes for CASSYKDPRDGNTIYF.

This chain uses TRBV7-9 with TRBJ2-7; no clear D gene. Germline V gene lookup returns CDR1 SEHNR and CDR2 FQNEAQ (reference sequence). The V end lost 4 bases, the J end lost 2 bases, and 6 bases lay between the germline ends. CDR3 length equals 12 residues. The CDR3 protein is CASSSDPYEQYF. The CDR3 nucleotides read TGTGCCAGCAGCTCTGATCCCTACGAGCAGTACTTC.

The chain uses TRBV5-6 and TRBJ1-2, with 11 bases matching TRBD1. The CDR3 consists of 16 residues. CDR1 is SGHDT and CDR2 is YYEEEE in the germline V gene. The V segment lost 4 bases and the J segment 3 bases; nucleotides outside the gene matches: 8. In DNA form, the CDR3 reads TGTGCCAGCAGCCAGGGGACAGGGGGAAATTACTATGGCTACACCTTC. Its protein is CASSQGTGGNYYGYTF.

Written as DNA, the CDR3 is TGTGCCAGCAGTTACCTCATAGGAGGGAGACCTGCCGGCTACACCTTC. Its translation: CASSYLIGGRPAGYTF. The chain joins TRBV6-5 to TRBJ1-2; D is unclear. The V gene's germline CDR1 is MNHEY and CDR2 SVGAGI. CDR3 length: 16 residues. Trimming removed 2 bases from V and 8 bases from J, with 21 bases in between.

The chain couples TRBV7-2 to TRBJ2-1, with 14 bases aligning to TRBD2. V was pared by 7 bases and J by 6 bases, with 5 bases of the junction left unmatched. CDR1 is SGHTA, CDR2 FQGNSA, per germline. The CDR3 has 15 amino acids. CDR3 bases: TGTGCCAGCACCGACGGGACTAGCGGGAGCAATGAGCAGTTCTTC. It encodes CASTDGTSGSNEQFF.

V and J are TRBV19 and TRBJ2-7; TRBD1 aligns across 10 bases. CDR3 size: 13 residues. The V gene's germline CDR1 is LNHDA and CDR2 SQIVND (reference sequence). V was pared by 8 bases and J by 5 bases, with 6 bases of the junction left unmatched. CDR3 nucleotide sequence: TGTGCCAGTGGAATGACAGGGGGCAACGAGCAGTACTTC. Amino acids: CASGMTGGNEQYF.

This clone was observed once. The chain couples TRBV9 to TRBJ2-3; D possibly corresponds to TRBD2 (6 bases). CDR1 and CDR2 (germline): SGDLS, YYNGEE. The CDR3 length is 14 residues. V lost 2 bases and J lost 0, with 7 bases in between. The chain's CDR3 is CASSVTRSTDTQYF. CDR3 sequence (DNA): TGTGCCAGCAGCGTGACTAGGAGCACAGATACGCAGTATTTT.

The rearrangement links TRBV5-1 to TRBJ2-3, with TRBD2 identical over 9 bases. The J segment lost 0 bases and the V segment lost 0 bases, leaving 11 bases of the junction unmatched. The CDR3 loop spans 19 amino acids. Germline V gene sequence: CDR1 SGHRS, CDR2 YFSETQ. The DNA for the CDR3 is TGCGCCAGCAGCTTGGAACTAGCGGGCCGCTCATCTAGCACAGATACGCAGTATTTT. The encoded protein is CASSLELAGRSSSTDTQYF.

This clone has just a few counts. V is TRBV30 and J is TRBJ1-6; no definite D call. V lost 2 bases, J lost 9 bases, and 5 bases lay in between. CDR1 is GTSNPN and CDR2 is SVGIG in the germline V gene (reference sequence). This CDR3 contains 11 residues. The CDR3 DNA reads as TGTGCCTGGAGTCGGGGTTCACCCCTCCACTTT. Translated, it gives CAWSRGSPLHF.

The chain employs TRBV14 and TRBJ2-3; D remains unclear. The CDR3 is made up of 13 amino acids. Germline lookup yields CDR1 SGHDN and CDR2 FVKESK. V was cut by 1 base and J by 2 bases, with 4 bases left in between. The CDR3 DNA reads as TGTGCCAGCAGCCAAGCCTTCACAGATACGCAGTATTTT. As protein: CASSQAFTDTQYF.

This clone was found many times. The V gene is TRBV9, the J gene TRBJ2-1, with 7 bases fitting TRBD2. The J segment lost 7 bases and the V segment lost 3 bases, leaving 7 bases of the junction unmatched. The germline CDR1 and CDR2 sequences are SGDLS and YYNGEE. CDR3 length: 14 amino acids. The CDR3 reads CASSAGAGWNEQFF. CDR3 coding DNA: TGTGCCAGCAGCGCCGGAGCGGGGTGGAATGAGCAGTTCTTC.

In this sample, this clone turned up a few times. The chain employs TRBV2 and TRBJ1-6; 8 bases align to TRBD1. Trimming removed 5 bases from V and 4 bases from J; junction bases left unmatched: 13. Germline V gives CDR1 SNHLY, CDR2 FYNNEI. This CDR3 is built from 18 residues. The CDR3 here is CASSFDIPDRGYNSPLHF. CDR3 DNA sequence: TGTGCCAGCAGTTTTGATATCCCCGACAGGGGTTATAATTCACCCCTCCACTTT. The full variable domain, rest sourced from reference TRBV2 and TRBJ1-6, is EPEVTQTPSHQVTQMGQEVILRCVPISNHLYFYWYRQILGQKVEFLVSFYNNEISEKSEIFDDQFSVERPDGSNFTLKIRSTKLEDSAMYFCASSFDIPDRGYNSPLHFGNGTRLTVT.

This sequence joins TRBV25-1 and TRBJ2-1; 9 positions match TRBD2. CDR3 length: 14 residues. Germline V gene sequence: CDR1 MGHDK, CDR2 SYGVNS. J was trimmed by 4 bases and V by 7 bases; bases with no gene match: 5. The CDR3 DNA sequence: TGTGCCAGCACCCCTAGCGGGAATTACAATGAGCAGTTCTTC. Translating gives CASTPSGNYNEQFF.